This T cell receptor (beta chain) was captured in a study of glioma-infiltrating T cells. General study results and limits: Non-neoplastic patients had below-expected tissue-blood divergence, while all gliomas exceeded expectation.

This clonotype was seen repeatedly, ten times or more. Its antigen is not identified. Trimming removed 2 bases from V and 2 bases from J, with 17 bases in between. Germline loops: CDR1 MNHEY, CDR2 SVGEGT. This CDR3 contains 17 residues. The iRepertoire nested amplicon-rescue multiplex PCR amplified TCR alpha and beta CDR3s from RNA. MiXCR, applied by TCRdb to the multiplex PCR reads, yields one record per CDR3 protein. The table lists more than 85,000 distinct CDR3 sequences, around a quarter of them singletons. The source of this sequence is a human donor with low-grade glioma or glioblastoma, undergoing nonglioma brain surgery, or in good health (not recorded which). The chain couples TRBV6-2 or TRBV6-3 to TRBJ2-3, with a tentative D call TRBD2 (6 bases). Sequenced input: glioma tissue, nonneoplastic brain tissue, or PBMCs (not recorded which). CDR3 nucleotides: TGTGCCAGCAGTTACCCGGCGGGAACCCTACTCACAGATACGCAGTATTTT. It is translated as CASSYPAGTLLTDTQYF.